Listed below are T cell receptor beta chains from one sample, sequenced in a study of blood T cell repertoires in COVID-19. Assay: immunoSEQ multiplex PCR; the TCRdb copy retains only in-frame clones and omits some. This sample has fewer than 450,000 clones; more than 85% occur once, and the top ten carry approximately 0.93%. Sample: PBMCs or T cells enriched from blood (not recorded which). Receptor source: a woman younger than 45 who had recovered from COVID-19. CDR3s include the opening cysteine and the closing phenylalanine or tryptophan. A D gene is named only where the DNA matches it firmly. Rows may omit the clone size; those that give it use once, few, many or a size class.

j_call	v_call	clone_size	d_call	cdr3_aa	cdr3_nt
TRBJ1-2	TRBV5-4	NA	NA	CASSSVSNYGYTF	TGTGCCAGCAGCTCCGTATCTAACTATGGCTACACCTTC
TRBJ2-7	TRBV11-3	NA	TRBD2	CASSLWEGYEQYF	TGTGCCAGCAGCTTATGGGAGGGTTACGAGCAGTACTTC
TRBJ1-4	TRBV19	NA	TRBD1	CARQYGETGLLNEKLFF	TGTGCCAGACAGTACGGCGAGACAGGGCTACTTAATGAAAAACTGTTTTTT
TRBJ1-1	TRBV24-1	NA	TRBD1	CATSAAGGSNTEAFF	TGTGCCACCAGTGCGGCAGGGGGATCGAACACTGAAGCTTTCTTT
TRBJ1-5	TRBV3-1/TRBV3-2	once	NA	CASSPPGGNSNQPQHF	TGTGCCAGCAGCCCCCCCGGGGGGAATAGCAATCAGCCCCAGCATTTT
TRBJ1-3	TRBV7-9	NA	TRBD1	CASSKQGASGNTIYF	TGTGCCAGCAGCAAACAGGGGGCCTCTGGAAACACCATATATTTT
TRBJ1-2	TRBV24-1	NA	TRBD1	CATSPRGTGDDYGYTF	TGTGCCACCAGTCCTAGGGGGACAGGGGATGACTATGGCTACACCTTC
TRBJ2-3	TRBV15	NA	TRBD1	CATSGGPGGLSTDTQYF	TGTGCCACCAGCGGAGGGCCAGGGGGCCTGAGCACAGATACGCAGTATTTT
TRBJ1-2	TRBV28	NA	NA	CASSSNYGYTF	TGTGCCAGCAGCAGTAACTATGGCTACACCTTC
TRBJ2-4	TRBV11-2	NA	TRBD1	CASSSGQGNIQYF	TGTGCCAGCAGCTCCGGACAGGGGAACATTCAGTACTTC
TRBJ1-6	TRBV11-1	few	NA	CASSLQGYNSPLHF	TGTGCCAGCAGCTTGCAGGGATATAATTCACCCCTCCACTTT
TRBJ1-2	TRBV18	NA	NA	CASSPSQADANYGYTF	TGTGCCAGCTCACCATCGCAGGCCGACGCTAACTATGGCTACACCTTC
TRBJ2-5	TRBV11-2	NA	TRBD2	CASSLVLAGGPETQYF	TGTGCCAGCAGCTTAGTTCTAGCGGGGGGGCCCGAGACCCAGTACTTC
TRBJ1-2	TRBV28	once	TRBD1	CASSLGDRGYGYTF	TGTGCCAGCAGTTTAGGGGACAGGGGCTATGGCTACACCTTC
TRBJ2-7	TRBV6-5	once	TRBD1	CASSTIGTAVYEQYF	TGTGCCAGCAGTACCATCGGGACAGCGGTCTACGAGCAGTACTTC
TRBJ2-3	TRBV29-1	NA	NA	CSAEGGTDTQYF	TGCAGCGCAGAAGGGGGCACAGATACGCAGTATTTT
TRBJ1-1	TRBV10-1	once	TRBD1	CASRYRGNTEAFF	TGCGCCAGCAGGTACAGGGGGAACACTGAAGCTTTCTTT
TRBJ1-6	TRBV10-1	NA	TRBD1	CASSWDSNSPLHF	TGCGCCAGCAGCTGGGACAGTAATTCACCCCTCCACTTT
TRBJ1-1	TRBV5-1	few	NA	CASSHGGRAEAFF	TGCGCCAGCAGCCATGGAGGGAGGGCTGAAGCTTTCTTT
TRBJ1-5	TRBV28	NA	TRBD1	CASRSGQGKNQPQHF	TGTGCCAGCAGGTCAGGACAGGGTAAAAATCAGCCCCAGCATTTT
TRBJ1-2	TRBV6-1	few	NA	CASSEGVGGTF	TGTGCCAGCAGTGAAGGGGTAGGCGGCACCTTC
TRBJ1-1	TRBV7-2	NA	NA	CASSLMGAGTEAFF	TGTGCCAGCAGCTTAATGGGGGCGGGCACTGAAGCTTTCTTT
TRBJ1-5	TRBV18	NA	TRBD1	CASSPLDRARNQPQHF	TGTGCCAGCTCACCCTTGGACAGGGCTCGCAATCAGCCCCAGCATTTT
TRBJ1-3	TRBV19	NA	NA	CASSTPGGGNTIYF	TGTGCCAGTAGTACCCCCGGGGGGGGAAACACCATATATTTT
TRBJ1-2	TRBV15	NA	NA	CATSRDQGSLGYTF	TGTGCCACCAGCAGAGACCAGGGGTCGCTTGGCTACACCTTC
TRBJ1-5	TRBV11-3	NA	TRBD1	CASSSDRVNSNQPQHF	TGTGCCAGCAGCTCGGACAGGGTAAATAGCAATCAGCCCCAGCATTTT
TRBJ2-1	TRBV18	few	TRBD2	CASSPPLAGGQNEQFF	TGTGCCAGCTCACCACCACTTGCGGGGGGGCAAAATGAGCAGTTCTTC
TRBJ1-1	TRBV28	few	NA	CASSLNTGTEAFF	TGTGCCAGCAGTTTAAATACGGGAACTGAAGCTTTCTTT